This T cell receptor beta chain was captured in a study of T cells after yellow fever vaccination. Findings and limits, study-wide: It was a weaker secondary response, yet one that peaked faster, at day 5 versus 15. Few clonotypes appeared in both CD4 and CD8 compartments. Any FACS-sorted repertoire could hold abundant clonotypes that contaminate it from the bulk population.

Concerning this clonotype itself: Its antigen is unknown.

From the 5' RACE reads, TCRdb called clonotypes with MiXCR, one entry per CDR3 protein. The sample lists about 550,000 distinct CDR3 sequences, over 15% occurring once. This CDR3 has 13 residues. CDR1 is KGHSH, CDR2 LQKENI, per germline. The V gene lost 0 bases and the J gene lost 6 bases, with 6 bases spanning the gap. The receptor was isolated from a man aged 25-40 years who received the YFV17D yellow fever vaccine. The sequencing here drew on PBMCs, taken 15 days after the yellow fever booster vaccination. The J gene is TRBJ2-1, the V gene TRBV18; no clear D gene. The CDR3 loop is CASSPPNANEQFF. CDR3 nucleotides: TGTGCCAGCTCACCACCAAATGCCAATGAGCAGTTCTTC.